This T cell receptor (beta chain) was profiled in a study of blood T cell repertoires in COVID-19. Overall study: Sites across the United States, Italy and Spain contributed samples from acute and convalescent COVID-19. Sources were T cells, B-cell-depleted T cells, or PBMCs; the material itself was cDNA or gDNA.

Per the study methods: Nucleated cell counts were estimated from reference gene primer amplification. TCRdb's table, derived via immunoSEQ multiplex PCR, lists solely in-frame clones and lacks some. The V and J calls and clone size were taken over from that table, and D and trimming were inferred from the DNA. The table shows hundreds of thousands of clones, with around nine tenths occurring only once. J gave up 0 bases and V 5 bases, and 6 bases lay outside the gene matches. The CDR3 has 15 amino acids. Germline V CDR1 and CDR2: MNHEY, SMNVEV (reference sequence). V is TRBV27 and J is TRBJ1-2; 7 bases fit TRBD1. The material sequenced was peripheral blood. This clonotype was sampled from a man aged 35-49 years with acute or convalescent COVID-19. CDR3 region: CASSRQGLTNYGYTF. The CDR3 region has the DNA TGTGCCAGCAGTCGACAGGGCCTGACTAACTATGGCTACACCTTC.